These 24 T cell receptor beta chains originate from one sample sequenced in a study of molecular identifiers for immune sequencing clone quantification. In TCRdb, the PCR reads were re-called with MiXCR into one record per CDR3 protein. The sample shows 550,000 to 750,000 distinct CDR3 sequences, just under 20% of them seen only once. The source material was naive CD8+ T cells from blood, with Jurkat cell RNA spiked in. Described subset: FACS-sorted CD8+CD4-CCR7+CD45RA+ naive T cells. Receptor source: a human donor in good health. Some libraries in this study had Jurkat cell RNA spiked in.

The gene calls are TRBV10-3 and TRBJ2-1, with 7 bases fitting TRBD2. CDR1 ENHRY and CDR2 SYGVKD come from the germline V gene. V gave up 6 bases and J gave up 12 bases; unmatched junction bases: 8. There are 12 residues in the CDR3. Here the CDR3 reads CAIRGGYSGQFF. The DNA of the CDR3 is TGTGCCATCAGGGGGGGGTACAGTGGGCAGTTCTTC.

As concerns this clonotype: This may be a read error, as it is one base from a much larger clone. V is TRBV27 and J is TRBJ2-5; 15 positions agree with TRBD2. Per germline, CDR1 MNHEY and CDR2 SMNVEV (reference sequence). CDR3 size: 18 residues. The V segment lost 5 bases and the J segment 4 bases; nucleotides outside the gene matches: 11. The DNA of the CDR3 is TGTGCCAGCAGTGCACCGGGACTAGCGGGAGGCCCCCGAGAGACCCAGTACTTC. Amino acid sequence: CASSAPGLAGGPRETQYF.

This clonotype was counted at least ten times. One end of the junction is discordant with germline, which a read error may explain. The chain links TRBV28 to TRBJ2-5; D possibly corresponds to TRBD1 (6 bases). The CDR3 loop spans 15 amino acids. Germline V CDR1 and CDR2: MDHEN, SYDVKM. The CDR3 sequence is CASSEWQGTQGTQYF. DNA for the CDR3: TGTGCCAGCAGTGAGTGGCAGGGGACCCAAGGGACCCAGTACTTC.

This clonotype turned up a few times. The chain links TRBV7-9 to TRBJ2-5, with TRBD2 as a possible D gene (6 bases). Germline CDR1 is SEHNR and CDR2 is FQNEAQ (reference sequence). The CDR3 has 16 amino acids. Trimming left V 5 bases short and J 7 bases short, with 23 bases between. The CDR3 nucleotides are TGTGCCAGCAGCGGACTACGGGACCAAAAGAACGGGACCCAGTACTTC. Encoded protein: CASSGLRDQKNGTQYF.

This rearrangement joins TRBV20-1 to TRBJ1-1; D uncertain. The CDR3 is 13 amino acids. The germline V gene has CDR1 DFQATT and CDR2 SNEGSKA (reference sequence). Trimming stripped 3 bases from V and 8 bases from J, with 16 bases between. The DNA of the CDR3 is TGCAGTGCTAGGTCGGACGAGGCCGCCGAAGCTTTCTTT. This codes for CSARSDEAAEAFF.

Remarks on this clonotype: This may be a read error, as it is one base from a much larger clone. The chain carries TRBV7-9 and TRBJ1-2; TRBD1 aligns across 9 bases. Germline V gives CDR1 SEHNR, CDR2 FQNEAQ (reference sequence). V shed 4 bases and J 3 bases; nucleotides not matched to a gene: 6. This CDR3 is 15 amino acids long. Written as DNA, the CDR3 is TGTGCCAGCAGCTCAGACAGGGGGAGAGACTATGGCTACACCTTC. It codes for CASSSDRGRDYGYTF.

Worth noting for this clonotype: With a much larger clone just one base away, this may be a read error. The rearrangement joins TRBV20-1 to TRBJ1-1; D is perhaps TRBD1 (5 bases). The length of the CDR3 is 14 residues. In germline, CDR1 is DFQATT, CDR2 SNEGSKA (reference sequence). Here the CDR3 reads CSATRDGSGTDAFF. CDR3 in DNA: TGCAGTGCTACCAGGGACGGATCCGGCACTGATGCTTTCTTT.

In the case of this clonotype: Given a much more abundant clone one base away, this may be a read error. The chain couples TRBV4-3 to TRBJ2-1; TRBD2 agrees at 8 bases. V shed 0 bases and J 3 bases; nucleotides not matched to a gene: 4. The CDR3 loop spans 16 amino acids. CDR1 LGHNA and CDR2 YSLEER come from the germline V gene. CDR3 sequence: CASSQDQAGVYNEQFF. In nucleotides, the CDR3 is TGCGCCAGCAGCCAAGACCAAGCGGGGGTCTACAATGAGCAGTTCTTC.

The DNA for the CDR3 is TGCAGTGCGGGGACAGGGCTTGATTCACCCCTCCACTTT. The encoded protein is CSAGTGLDSPLHF. The rearrangement links TRBV20-1 to TRBJ1-6, with 9 positions matching TRBD1. Germline assignment: CDR1 DFQATT and CDR2 SNEGSKA (reference sequence). CDR3 size: 13 residues. V was clipped by 6 bases and J by 8 bases; unmatched bases: 5.

Ten or more counts support this clonotype. V gene TRBV11-3 combines with J gene TRBJ1-1; D possibly corresponds to TRBD1 (6 bases). V shed 5 bases and J shed 4 bases, with 11 bases lying between them. The CDR3 totals 13 residues. Per the germline V gene, CDR1 is SGHNT and CDR2 is YENEEA. The DNA of the CDR3 is TGTGCCAGCAGCCAGGGGTTTGGCACTGAAGCTTTCTTT. This sequence encodes CASSQGFGTEAFF. Based on the CDR3 plus reference TRBV11-3 and TRBJ1-1, the full variable domain is EAGVVQSPRYKIIEKKQPVAFWCNPISGHNTLYWYLQNLGQGPELLIRYENEEAVDDSQLPKDRFSAERLKGVDSTLKIQPAELGDSAVYLCASSQGFGTEAFFGQGTRLTVV.

This clonotype has ten or more counts. V and J are TRBV4-1 and TRBJ2-7; a possible D gene is TRBD2 (6 bases). The CDR3 spans 15 residues. Germline V gene data show CDR1 as MGHRA and CDR2 as YSYEKL. V was pared by 4 bases and J by 6 bases, with 19 bases between. CDR3 sequence reads: CASSPQSGTEGEQYF. The CDR3 nucleotides read TGCGCCAGCAGCCCCCAGTCTGGGACGGAGGGCGAGCAGTACTTC.

About this clonotype itself: A single base separates this from a much larger clone, so it may be a read error. The DNA is left out, because the CDR3 cannot be placed on it with certainty; the CDR3 is given as TCRdb lists it. The rearrangement joins TRBV9 to TRBJ1-6. Termini included, the CDR3 measures 14 amino acids. CDR1 is SGDLS, CDR2 YYNGEE, per germline. CDR3 residues: CASSVGSGNSPPHF.

The V call is TRBV7-9, the J call TRBJ2-1, with a possible D match to TRBD1 (5 bases). Germline CDR1 and CDR2: SEHNR and FQNEAQ (reference sequence). The V gene lost 5 bases and the J gene lost 8 bases, with 16 bases spanning the gap. The CDR3 spans 14 residues. The CDR3 reads CASSGAQASDEQFF. The CDR3 DNA follows: TGTGCCAGCAGCGGGGCACAGGCGAGCGATGAGCAGTTCTTC. The whole variable domain, filled in from reference TRBV7-9 and TRBJ2-1, reads DTGVSQNPRHKITKRGQNVTFRCDPISEHNRLYWYRQTLGQGPEFLTYFQNEAQLEKSRLLSDRFSAERPKGSFSTLEIQRTEQGDSAMYLCASSGAQASDEQFFGPGTRLTVL.

CDR3 sequence reads: CASRTGPSYEQYF. The CDR3 DNA reads as TGTGCCAGCAGGACAGGGCCCTCCTACGAGCAGTACTTC. The gene calls are TRBV2 and TRBJ2-7; 7 bases fit TRBD1. This CDR3 spans 13 amino acids. The germline V gene encodes CDR1 SNHLY and CDR2 FYNNEI. V shed 6 bases and J 0 bases; nucleotides not matched to a gene: 2.

This clonotype occurred many times. This rearrangement joins TRBV6-6 to TRBJ2-5; D is unresolved. CDR1 and CDR2 from the germline V gene are MNHNY and SVGAGI (reference sequence). V shed 1 base and J shed 2 bases, with 8 bases lying between them. The CDR3 covers 14 residues. CDR3 in amino acids: CASSYLSRQETQYF. The DNA of the CDR3 is TGTGCCAGCAGTTACTTATCCAGGCAAGAGACCCAGTACTTC.

This clonotype was seen many times. V is TRBV7-6 and J is TRBJ2-1; 14 bases align to TRBD2. The CDR3 loop spans 15 amino acids. From germline, CDR1 is SGHVS and CDR2 FNYEAQ. The V gene end was trimmed by 5 bases and the J gene end by 8 bases; junction bases not matched to a gene: 5. The CDR3 protein is CASSLGLAGGYEQFF. For the CDR3, the DNA is TGTGCCAGCAGCCTTGGACTAGCGGGAGGATATGAGCAGTTCTTC.

This rearrangement joins TRBV5-6 to TRBJ2-7; D gene unclear. The CDR3 runs 13 residues. The V and J ends lost 2 bases and 2 bases respectively, with 8 bases between them. Germline V lookup: CDR1 SGHDT, CDR2 YYEEEE. CDR3 sequence reads: CASSFEPAYEQYF. In DNA form, the CDR3 reads TGTGCCAGCAGCTTCGAACCGGCCTACGAGCAGTACTTC.

Many counts were recorded for this clonotype. V and J are TRBV7-9 and TRBJ2-6; D is uncertain. V was pared by 5 bases and J by 0 bases, with 11 bases between. CDR3 length: 16 residues. Per the germline V gene, CDR1 is SEHNR and CDR2 is FQNEAQ (reference sequence). The CDR3 is CASSPGAHSGANVLTF. CDR3 nucleotide sequence: TGTGCCAGCAGCCCCGGAGCCCACTCTGGGGCCAACGTCCTGACTTTC.

This clonotype was seen repeatedly, ten times or more. This chain uses TRBV30 with TRBJ1-5, with TRBD1 matching over 7 bases. Germline V CDR1 and CDR2: GTSNPN, SVGIG (reference sequence). The J segment lost 6 bases and the V segment lost 0 bases, leaving 2 bases of the junction unmatched. This CDR3 is 13 amino acids long. In nucleotides, the CDR3 is TGTGCCTGGAGTGTAGGGGGCGGTCAGCCCCAGCATTTT. This sequence encodes CAWSVGGGQPQHF. Using reference TRBV30 and TRBJ1-5 for the parts outside the CDR3, the full variable domain is SQTIHQWPATLVQPVGSPLSLECTVEGTSNPNLYWYRQAAGRGLQLLFYSVGIGQISSEVPQNLSASRPQDRQFILSSKKLLLSDSGFYLCAWSVGGGQPQHFGDGTRLSIL.

This clonotype was counted ten times or more. The rearrangement joins TRBV7-9 to TRBJ2-2, with 12 bases aligning to TRBD2. This CDR3 spans 16 amino acids. Germline lookup yields CDR1 SEHNR and CDR2 FQNEAQ (reference sequence). V shed 3 bases and J 6 bases; nucleotides not matched to a gene: 5. Written as DNA, the CDR3 is TGTGCCAGCAGCTTCCTAACTAGCGGGAGGCCCGGGGAGCTGTTTTTT. Translated: CASSFLTSGRPGELFF.

This clonotype appeared many times. This sequence joins TRBV3-1 and TRBJ2-1; 9 nucleotides align to TRBD2. In germline, CDR1 is LGHDT, CDR2 YNNKEL (reference sequence). The V and J ends lost 1 base and 4 bases, in that order; junction bases with no gene match: 8. The CDR3 sequence is 17 residues long. CDR3 residues: CASSQGFVAGAYNEQFF. The CDR3 nucleotides are TGTGCCAGCAGCCAAGGGTTCGTAGCGGGGGCATACAATGAGCAGTTCTTC.

The chain employs TRBV19 and TRBJ2-7, with D possibly TRBD1 on 6 matching bases. The CDR3 runs to 16 residues. From germline, CDR1 is LNHDA and CDR2 SQIVND (reference sequence). V was shortened by 5 bases and J by 2 bases, with 19 bases between the two germline ends. The CDR3 DNA sequence: TGTGCCAGTAGTCCATCCTTTTGGGACATTACCTACGAGCAGTACTTC. This gives the protein CASSPSFWDITYEQYF. Supplemented by reference TRBV19 and TRBJ2-7, the full variable domain reads DGGITQSPKYLFRKEGQNVTLSCEQNLNHDAMYWYRQDPGQGLRLIYYSQIVNDFQKGDIAEGYSVSREKKESFPLTVTSAQKNPTAFYLCASSPSFWDITYEQYFGPGTRLTVT.

In its sample, this clonotype was seen many times. The V and J genes are TRBV6-2 or TRBV6-3 and TRBJ1-4; D is unresolved. The CDR3 totals 15 residues. CDR1 is MNHEY, CDR2 SVGEGT, per germline. The V and J ends lost 4 bases and 8 bases respectively, with 17 bases between them. This CDR3 reads CASSSPASISEKLFF. Here the CDR3 DNA reads TGTGCCAGCAGTTCGCCGGCCTCCATCTCAGAAAAACTGTTTTTT.

This clonotype was observed a few times. The rearrangement links TRBV10-2 to TRBJ1-2; no definite D call. This CDR3 region has 13 residues. CDR1 and CDR2 from the germline V gene are WSHSY and SAAADI. V gave up 3 bases and J gave up 1 base, with 6 bases separating them. As DNA, the CDR3 is TGCGCCAGCAGTGACGGGGTTAACTATGGCTACACCTTC. Amino acids: CASSDGVNYGYTF.